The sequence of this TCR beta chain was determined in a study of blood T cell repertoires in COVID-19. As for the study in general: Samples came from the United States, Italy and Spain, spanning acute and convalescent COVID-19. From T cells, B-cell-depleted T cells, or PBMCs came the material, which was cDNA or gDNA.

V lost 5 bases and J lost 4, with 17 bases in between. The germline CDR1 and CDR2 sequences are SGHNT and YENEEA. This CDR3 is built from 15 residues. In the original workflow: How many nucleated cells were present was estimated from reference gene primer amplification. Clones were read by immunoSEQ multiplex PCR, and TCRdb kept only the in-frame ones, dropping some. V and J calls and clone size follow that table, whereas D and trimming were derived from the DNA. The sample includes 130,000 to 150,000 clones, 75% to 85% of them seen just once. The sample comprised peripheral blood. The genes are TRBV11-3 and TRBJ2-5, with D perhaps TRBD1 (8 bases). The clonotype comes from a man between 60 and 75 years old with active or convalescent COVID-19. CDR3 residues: CASSTSTGEGETQYF. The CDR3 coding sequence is TGTGCCAGCAGCACTTCGACAGGGGAGGGAGAGACCCAGTACTTC.